This T cell receptor (beta chain) was identified in a study of CXCR3-negative and CXCR3-positive naive CD8 T cells. The CDR3 spans 11 residues. Study outcomes and limitations: TRBV-TRBJ usage was alike in naive CXCR3-negative and CXCR3-positive cells but differed in memory cells. Surface CD5 looked about the same in the naive subsets, so the authors worked out TCR strength from TRB CDR3 properties. Whereas both naive subsets had comparably high diversity, memory CD8+ cells had much lower diversity.

As regards this clonotype: Its antigen is unknown.

It was by 5' RACE with UMI labels that the TRB cDNA libraries were prepared. Following a re-call of the 5' RACE reads, TCRdb has one entry per CDR3 protein and lacks DNA. The sample holds some 41,000 distinct CDR3 sequences. Sorts performed in triplicate captured over 250,000 cells each from every CD8+ T cell subset. Material: memory CD8+ T cells from blood. The origin of this receptor is a human donor in good health. Some clones in this sample may be carry-over from other donors' samples. The chain uses TRBV23-1 and TRBJ2-7. TRBV23-1 carries the ORF label, with uncertain function. The CDR3 loop reads CASSRSYEQYF.